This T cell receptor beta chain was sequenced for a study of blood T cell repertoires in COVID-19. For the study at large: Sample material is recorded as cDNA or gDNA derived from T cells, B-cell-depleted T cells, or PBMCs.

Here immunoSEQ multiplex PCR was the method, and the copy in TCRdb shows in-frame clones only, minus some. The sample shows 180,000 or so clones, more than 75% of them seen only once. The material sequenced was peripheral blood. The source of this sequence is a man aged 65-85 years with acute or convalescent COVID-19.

The CDR3 protein is CASSLTTSGGRNEQFF. The CDR3 DNA reads TGTGCCAGCTCACTCACTACTAGCGGGGGAAGGAATGAGCAGTTCTTC. The rearrangement uses TRBV18 and TRBJ2-1; 11 bases fit TRBD2. In germline, CDR1 is KGHSH, CDR2 LQKENI. Unmatched junction bases numbered 9, after V lost 4 bases and J lost 7 bases. CDR3 length: 16 amino acids.